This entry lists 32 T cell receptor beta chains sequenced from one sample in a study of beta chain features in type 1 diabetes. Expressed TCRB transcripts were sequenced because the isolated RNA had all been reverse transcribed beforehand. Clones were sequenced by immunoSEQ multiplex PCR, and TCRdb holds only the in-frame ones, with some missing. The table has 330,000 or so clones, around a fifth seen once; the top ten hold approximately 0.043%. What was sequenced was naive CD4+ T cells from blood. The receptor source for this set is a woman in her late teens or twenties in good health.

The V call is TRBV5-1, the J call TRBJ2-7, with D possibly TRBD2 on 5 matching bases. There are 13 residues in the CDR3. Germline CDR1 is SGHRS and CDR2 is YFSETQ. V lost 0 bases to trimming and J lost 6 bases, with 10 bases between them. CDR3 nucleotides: TGCGCCAGCAGCTTGGTATCTAGCAGCGAGCAGTACTTC. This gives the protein CASSLVSSSEQYF.

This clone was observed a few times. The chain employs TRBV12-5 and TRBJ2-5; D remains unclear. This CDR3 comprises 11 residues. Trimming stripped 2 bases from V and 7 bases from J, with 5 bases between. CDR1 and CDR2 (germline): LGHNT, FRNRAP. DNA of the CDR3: TGTGCTAGTGGTTTGTCAGGGACCCAGTACTTC. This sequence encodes CASGLSGTQYF.

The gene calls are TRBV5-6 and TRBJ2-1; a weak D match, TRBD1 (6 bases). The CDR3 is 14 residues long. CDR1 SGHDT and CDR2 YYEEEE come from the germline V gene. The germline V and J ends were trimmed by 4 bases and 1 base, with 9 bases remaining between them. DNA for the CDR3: TGTGCCAGCAGCAGTAGGGGGTCCTACAATGAGCAGTTCTTC. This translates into CASSSRGSYNEQFF.

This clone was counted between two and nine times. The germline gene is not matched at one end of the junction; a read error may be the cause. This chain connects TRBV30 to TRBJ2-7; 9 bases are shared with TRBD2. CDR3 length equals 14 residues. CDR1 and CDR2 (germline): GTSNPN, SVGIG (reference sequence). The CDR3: CAWSPGTSSHEQYF. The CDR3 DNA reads TGTGCCTGGAGTCCCGGGACTAGCTCCCACGAGCAGTACTTC. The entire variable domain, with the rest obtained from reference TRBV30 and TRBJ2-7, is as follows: SQTIHQWPATLVQPVGSPLSLECTVEGTSNPNLYWYRQAAGRGLQLLFYSVGIGQISSEVPQNLSASRPQDRQFILSSKKLLLSDSGFYLCAWSPGTSSHEQYFGPGTRLTVT.

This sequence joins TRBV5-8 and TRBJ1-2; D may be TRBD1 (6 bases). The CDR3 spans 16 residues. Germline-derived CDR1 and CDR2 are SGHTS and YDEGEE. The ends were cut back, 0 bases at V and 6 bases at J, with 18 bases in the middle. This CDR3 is CASSLGLTGTADGYTF. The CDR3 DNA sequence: TGTGCCAGCAGCTTGGGACTAACAGGGACCGCAGATGGCTACACCTTC. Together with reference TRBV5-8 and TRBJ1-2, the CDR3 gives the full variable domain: EAGVTQSPTHLIKTRGQQATLRCSPISGHTSVYWYQQALGLGLQFLLWYDEGEERNRGNFPPRFSGRQFPNYSSELNVNALELEDSALYLCASSLGLTGTADGYTFGSGTRLTVV.

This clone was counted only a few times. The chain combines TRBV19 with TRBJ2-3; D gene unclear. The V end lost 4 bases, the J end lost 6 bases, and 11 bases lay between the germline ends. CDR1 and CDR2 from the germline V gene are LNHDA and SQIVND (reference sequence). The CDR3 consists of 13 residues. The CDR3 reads CASSNTLFDTQYF. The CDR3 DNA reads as TGTGCCAGTAGTAACACCCTGTTTGATACGCAGTATTTT.

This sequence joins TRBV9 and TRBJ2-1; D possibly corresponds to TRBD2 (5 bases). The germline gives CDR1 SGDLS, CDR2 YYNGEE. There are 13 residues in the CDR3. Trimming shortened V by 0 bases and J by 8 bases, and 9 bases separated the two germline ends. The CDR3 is CASSVALGDEQFF. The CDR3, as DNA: TGTGCCAGCAGCGTAGCACTCGGGGATGAGCAGTTCTTC.

Here the CDR3 reads CATSRRTGPGYTF. In DNA form, the CDR3 reads TGTGCCACCAGCAGGCGGACAGGGCCTGGCTACACCTTC. The chain combines TRBV15 with TRBJ1-2; TRBD1 matches 8 bases. With V trimmed by 3 bases and J by 7 bases, 4 bases remained unmatched. The CDR3 has 13 amino acids. Germline CDR1 and CDR2: LNHNV and YYDKDF (reference sequence).

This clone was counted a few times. The CDR3 region is CASSQSKRLSIRGTGHSYEQYF. In DNA, the CDR3 is TGCGCCAGCAGTCAATCTAAACGCCTTAGCATACGCGGGACAGGGCACTCCTACGAGCAGTACTTC. The chain joins TRBV23-1 to TRBJ2-7; 9 bases map to TRBD1. TRBV23-1 is an ORF; its function is uncertain. Trimming cost V 0 bases and J 0 bases; bases outside gene matches: 21. This CDR3 comprises 22 residues.

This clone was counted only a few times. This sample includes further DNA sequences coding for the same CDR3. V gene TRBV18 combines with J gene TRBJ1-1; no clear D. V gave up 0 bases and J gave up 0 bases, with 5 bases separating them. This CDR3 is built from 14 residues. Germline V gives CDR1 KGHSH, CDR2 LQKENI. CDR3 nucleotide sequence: TGTGCCAGCTCACCACCATCCGTGAACACTGAAGCTTTCTTT. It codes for CASSPPSVNTEAFF.

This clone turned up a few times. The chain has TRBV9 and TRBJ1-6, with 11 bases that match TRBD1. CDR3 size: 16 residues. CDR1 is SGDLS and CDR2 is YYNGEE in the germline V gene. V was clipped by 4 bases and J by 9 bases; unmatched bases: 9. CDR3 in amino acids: CASSFSRDRGISPLHF. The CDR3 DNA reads TGTGCCAGCAGCTTTTCCCGGGACAGGGGGATTTCACCCCTCCACTTT. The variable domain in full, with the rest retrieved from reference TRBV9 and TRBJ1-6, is DSGVTQTPKHLITATGQRVTLRCSPRSGDLSVYWYQQSLDQGLQFLIQYYNGEERAKGNILERFSAQQFPDLHSELNLSSLELGDSALYFCASSFSRDRGISPLHFGNGTRLTVT.

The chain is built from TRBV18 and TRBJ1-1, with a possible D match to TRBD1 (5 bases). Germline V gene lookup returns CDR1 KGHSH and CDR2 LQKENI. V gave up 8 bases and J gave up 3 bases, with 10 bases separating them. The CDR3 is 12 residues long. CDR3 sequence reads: CASAAGDTEAFF. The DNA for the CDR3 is TGTGCCAGCGCGGCGGGGGACACTGAAGCTTTCTTT.

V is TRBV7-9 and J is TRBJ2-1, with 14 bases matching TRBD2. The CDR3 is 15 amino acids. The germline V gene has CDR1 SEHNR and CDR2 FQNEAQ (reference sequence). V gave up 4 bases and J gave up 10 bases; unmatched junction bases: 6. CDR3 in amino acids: CASSSGTSGREEQFF. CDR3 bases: TGTGCCAGCAGCTCCGGGACTAGCGGGAGAGAAGAGCAGTTCTTC.

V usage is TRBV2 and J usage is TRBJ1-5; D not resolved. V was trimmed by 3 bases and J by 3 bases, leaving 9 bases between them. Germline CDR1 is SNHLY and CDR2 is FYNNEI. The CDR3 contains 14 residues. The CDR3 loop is CASSDLLDNQPQHF. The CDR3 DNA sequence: TGTGCCAGCAGTGATTTACTAGACAATCAGCCCCAGCATTTT.

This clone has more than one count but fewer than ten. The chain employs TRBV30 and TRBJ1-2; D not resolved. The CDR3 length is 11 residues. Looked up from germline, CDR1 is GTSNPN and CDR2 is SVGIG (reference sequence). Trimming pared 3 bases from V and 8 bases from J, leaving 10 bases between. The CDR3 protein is CAWRVQWGYTF. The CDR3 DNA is TGTGCCTGGAGAGTCCAGTGGGGCTACACCTTC.

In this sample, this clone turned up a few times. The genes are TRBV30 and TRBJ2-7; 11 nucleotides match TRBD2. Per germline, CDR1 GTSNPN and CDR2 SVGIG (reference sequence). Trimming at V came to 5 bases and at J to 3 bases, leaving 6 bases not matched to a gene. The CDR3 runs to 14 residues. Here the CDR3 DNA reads TGTGCCTGGTCAAGACTAGCGGGGTTCTACGAGCAGTACTTC. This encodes CAWSRLAGFYEQYF.

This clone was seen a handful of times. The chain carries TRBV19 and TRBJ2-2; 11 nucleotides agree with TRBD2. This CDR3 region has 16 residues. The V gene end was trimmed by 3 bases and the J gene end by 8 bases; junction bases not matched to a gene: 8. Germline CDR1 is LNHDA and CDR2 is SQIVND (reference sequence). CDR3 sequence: CASSIRLAGPPGELFF. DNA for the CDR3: TGTGCCAGTAGTATCCGACTAGCGGGGCCCCCGGGGGAGCTGTTTTTT.

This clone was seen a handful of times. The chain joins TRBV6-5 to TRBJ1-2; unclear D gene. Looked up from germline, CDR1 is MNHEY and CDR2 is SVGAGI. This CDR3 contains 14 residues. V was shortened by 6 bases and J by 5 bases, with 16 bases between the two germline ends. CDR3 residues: CASSPGSQAYGYTF. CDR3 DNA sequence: TGTGCCAGCAGCCCCGGCAGCCAGGCTTATGGCTACACCTTC.

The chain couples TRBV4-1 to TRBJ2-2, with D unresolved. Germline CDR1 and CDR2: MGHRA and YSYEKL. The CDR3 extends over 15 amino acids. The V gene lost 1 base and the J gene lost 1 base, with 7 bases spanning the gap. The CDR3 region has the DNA TGCGCCAGCAGCCAAGGAGGTTGGAACACCGGGGAGCTGTTTTTT. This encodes CASSQGGWNTGELFF.

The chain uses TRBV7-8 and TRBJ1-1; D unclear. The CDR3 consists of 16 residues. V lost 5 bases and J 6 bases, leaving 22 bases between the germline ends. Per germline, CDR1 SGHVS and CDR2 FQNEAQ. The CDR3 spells CASSLDRRLRVAEAFF. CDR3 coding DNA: TGTGCCAGCAGCCTAGACCGAAGACTAAGGGTGGCTGAAGCTTTCTTT. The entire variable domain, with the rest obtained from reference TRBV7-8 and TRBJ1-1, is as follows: GAGVSQSPRYKVAKRGQDVALRCDPISGHVSLFWYQQALGQGPEFLTYFQNEAQLDKSGLPSDRFFAERPEGSVSTLKIQRTQQEDSAVYLCASSLDRRLRVAEAFFGQGTRLTVV.

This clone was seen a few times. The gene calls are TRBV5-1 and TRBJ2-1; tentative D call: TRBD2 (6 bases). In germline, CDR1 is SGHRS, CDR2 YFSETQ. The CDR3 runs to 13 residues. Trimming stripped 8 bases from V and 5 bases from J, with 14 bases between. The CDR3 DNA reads TGCGCCAGTCGCGGGATCCTAAACAATGAGCAGTTCTTC. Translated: CASRGILNNEQFF. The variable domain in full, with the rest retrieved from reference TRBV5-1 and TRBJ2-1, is KAGVTQTPRYLIKTRGQQVTLSCSPISGHRSVSWYQQTPGQGLQFLFEYFSETQRNKGNFPGRFSGRQFSNSRSEMNVSTLELGDSALYLCASRGILNNEQFFGPGTRLTVL.

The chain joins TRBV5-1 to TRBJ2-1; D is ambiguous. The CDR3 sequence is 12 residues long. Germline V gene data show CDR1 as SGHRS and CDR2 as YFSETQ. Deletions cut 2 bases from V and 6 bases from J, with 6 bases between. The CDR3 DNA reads TGCGCCAGCAGCTTTCCAGGCAATGAGCAGTTCTTC. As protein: CASSFPGNEQFF.

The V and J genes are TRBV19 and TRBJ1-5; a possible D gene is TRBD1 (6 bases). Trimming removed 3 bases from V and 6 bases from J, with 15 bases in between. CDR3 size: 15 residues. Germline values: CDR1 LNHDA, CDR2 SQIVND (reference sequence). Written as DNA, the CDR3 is TGTGCCAGTAGTATGGGGTCACAGGGTTTTCAGCCCCAGCATTTT. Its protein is CASSMGSQGFQPQHF.

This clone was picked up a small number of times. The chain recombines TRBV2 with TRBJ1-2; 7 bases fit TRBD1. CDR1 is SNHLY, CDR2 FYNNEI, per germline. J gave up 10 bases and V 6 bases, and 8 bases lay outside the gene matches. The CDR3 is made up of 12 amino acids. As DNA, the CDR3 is TGTGCCAGCAGGATGGGACAGCGCCTCTACACCTTC. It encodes CASRMGQRLYTF.

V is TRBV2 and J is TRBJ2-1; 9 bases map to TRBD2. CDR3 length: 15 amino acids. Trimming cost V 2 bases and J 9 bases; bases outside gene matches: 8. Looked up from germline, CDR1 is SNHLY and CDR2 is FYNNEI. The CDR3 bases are TGTGCCAGCAGTGAAATGAGCGGGGGGCTCGGTGAGCAGTTCTTC. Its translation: CASSEMSGGLGEQFF.

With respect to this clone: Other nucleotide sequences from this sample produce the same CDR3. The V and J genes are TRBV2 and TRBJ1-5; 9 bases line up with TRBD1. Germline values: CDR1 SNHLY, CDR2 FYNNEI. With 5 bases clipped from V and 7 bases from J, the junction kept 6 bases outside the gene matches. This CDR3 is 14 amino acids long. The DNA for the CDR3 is TGTGCCAGCAGTCCCGACAGGGGGGGCCAGCCCCAGCATTTT. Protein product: CASSPDRGGQPQHF.

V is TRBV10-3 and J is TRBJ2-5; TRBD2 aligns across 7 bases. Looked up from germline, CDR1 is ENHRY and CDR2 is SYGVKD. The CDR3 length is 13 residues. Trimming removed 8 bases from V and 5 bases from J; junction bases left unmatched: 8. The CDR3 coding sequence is TGTGCCATCCGAGAGCGGGGTGGGGAGACCCAGTACTTC. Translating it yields CAIRERGGETQYF.

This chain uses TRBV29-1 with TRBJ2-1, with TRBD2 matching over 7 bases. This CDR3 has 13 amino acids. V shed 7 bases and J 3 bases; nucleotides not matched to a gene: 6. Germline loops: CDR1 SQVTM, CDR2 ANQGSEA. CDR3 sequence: CSGETSFYNEQFF. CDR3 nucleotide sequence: TGCAGCGGGGAGACTAGCTTCTACAATGAGCAGTTCTTC.

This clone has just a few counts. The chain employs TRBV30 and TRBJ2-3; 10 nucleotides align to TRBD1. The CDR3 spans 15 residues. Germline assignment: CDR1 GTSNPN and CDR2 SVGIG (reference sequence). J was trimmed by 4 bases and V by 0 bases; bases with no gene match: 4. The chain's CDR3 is CAWSVLGQGSDTQYF. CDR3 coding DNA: TGTGCCTGGAGTGTTCTGGGACAGGGGTCAGATACGCAGTATTTT.

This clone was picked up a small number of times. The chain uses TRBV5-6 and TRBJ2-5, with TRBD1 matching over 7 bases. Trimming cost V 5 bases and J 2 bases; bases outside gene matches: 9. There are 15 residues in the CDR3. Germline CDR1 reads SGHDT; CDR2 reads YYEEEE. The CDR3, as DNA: TGTGCCAGCAGTCTGGACAGGATGTTACAAGAGACCCAGTACTTC. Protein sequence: CASSLDRMLQETQYF.

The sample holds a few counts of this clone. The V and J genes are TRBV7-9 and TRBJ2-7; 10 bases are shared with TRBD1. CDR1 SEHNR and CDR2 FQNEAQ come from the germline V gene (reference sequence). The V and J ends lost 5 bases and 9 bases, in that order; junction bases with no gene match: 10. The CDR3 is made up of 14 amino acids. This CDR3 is CASSLGTGETWQYF. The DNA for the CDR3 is TGTGCCAGCAGCCTAGGGACAGGGGAAACTTGGCAGTACTTC.

The CDR3 protein is CASTYRQGSDTQYF. The CDR3 DNA reads TGTGCCAGCACCTACAGACAGGGCTCAGATACGCAGTATTTT. The chain carries TRBV6-1 and TRBJ2-3; 7 bases are a match to TRBD1. Losses at the gene ends were 7 bases for V and 4 bases for J; bases not matched to a gene: 8. Per the germline V gene, CDR1 is MNHNS and CDR2 is SASEGT. This CDR3 region has 14 residues.